These 28 T cell receptor beta chains share one sample of origin, sequenced in a study of cytomegalovirus exposure and HLA in healthy donors. Primers: 60 Vbeta forward and 13 Jbeta reverse. The repertoire was sequenced with immunoSEQ multiplex PCR; TCRdb's copy has only in-frame clones and lacks some. The sample lists 120,000 or so clones; approximately 68% were seen once. Sequencing used PBMCs. The receptors here all came from a young man in good health and CMV-seropositive.

The genes are TRBV9 and TRBJ2-2; D gene uncertain. This CDR3 has 16 residues. Trimming took off 0 bases at V and 4 bases at J, with 13 bases between the two ends. Germline V lookup: CDR1 SGDLS, CDR2 YYNGEE. The CDR3 here is CASSVASISFTGELFF. The DNA of the CDR3 is TGTGCCAGCAGCGTAGCTTCTATAAGTTTCACCGGGGAGCTGTTTTTT. Using reference TRBV9 and TRBJ2-2 for the parts outside the CDR3, the full variable domain is DSGVTQTPKHLITATGQRVTLRCSPRSGDLSVYWYQQSLDQGLQFLIQYYNGEERAKGNILERFSAQQFPDLHSELNLSSLELGDSALYFCASSVASISFTGELFFGEGSRLTVL.

The J gene is TRBJ1-1, the V gene TRBV6-5; 7 nucleotides line up with TRBD1. The V gene's germline CDR1 is MNHEY and CDR2 SVGAGI. This CDR3 region has 15 residues. V lost 6 bases to trimming and J lost 1 base; unmatched junction nucleotides: 8. The CDR3 is CASSSTGWTNTEAFF. The DNA of the CDR3 is TGTGCCAGCAGCTCGACAGGGTGGACGAACACTGAAGCTTTCTTT.

The chain has TRBV7-2 and TRBJ1-5; 8 bases align to TRBD1. V shed 5 bases and J 3 bases; nucleotides not matched to a gene: 6. This CDR3 region has 15 residues. Germline assignment: CDR1 SGHTA and CDR2 FQGNSA. For the CDR3, the DNA is TGTGCCAGCAGCGACCAGACAGGGGTCAATCAGCCCCAGCATTTT. It translates to CASSDQTGVNQPQHF.

As concerns this clone: One end of the junction fails to match germline, which may point to a read error. The chain is built from TRBV7-2 and TRBJ2-7; D unclear. Germline CDR1 and CDR2: SGHTA and FQGNSA. The CDR3 contains 14 residues. The DNA for the CDR3 is TGTGCCAGCAGCTCCCTCTTGGGTAACTACGGGCAGTACTTC. Translating gives CASSSLLGNYGQYF.

CDR3 bases: TGTGCCAGCAGCTCCGGGACAGATTACAATGAGCAGTTCTTC. As protein: CASSSGTDYNEQFF. The V and J genes are TRBV11-3 and TRBJ2-1; TRBD1 matches at 7 bases. Germline values: CDR1 SGHNT, CDR2 YENEEA. The J segment lost 4 bases and the V segment lost 4 bases, leaving 4 bases of the junction unmatched. There are 14 residues in the CDR3.

The V and J genes are TRBV19 and TRBJ1-1, with TRBD1 as a possible D gene (5 bases). CDR3 size: 16 residues. Between the trimmed V and J ends, which lost 4 bases and 2 bases, there was a span of 17 bases. Germline V gene lookup returns CDR1 LNHDA and CDR2 SQIVND (reference sequence). The CDR3 sequence: CASSSTTTATNTEAFF. The CDR3 coding sequence is TGTGCCAGTAGTAGCACTACGACAGCGACCAACACTGAAGCTTTCTTT. Variable domain in full (rest from reference TRBV19 and TRBJ1-1): DGGITQSPKYLFRKEGQNVTLSCEQNLNHDAMYWYRQDPGQGLRLIYYSQIVNDFQKGDIAEGYSVSREKKESFPLTVTSAQKNPTAFYLCASSSTTTATNTEAFFGQGTRLTVV.

The rearrangement links TRBV9 to TRBJ2-1; unclear D gene. Germline V gene lookup returns CDR1 SGDLS and CDR2 YYNGEE. The ends were cut back, 0 bases at V and 11 bases at J, with 9 bases in the middle. The CDR3 covers 12 residues. In DNA form, the CDR3 reads TGTGCCAGCAGCGTAGGGTTGGAGAAGCAGTTCTTC. The encoded protein is CASSVGLEKQFF.

The rearrangement links TRBV7-4 to TRBJ1-4; D uncertain. The CDR3 length is 15 residues. Germline lookup yields CDR1 SGHVT and CDR2 SQSDAQ. Trimming took 5 bases from V and 5 from J, leaving 15 bases between them. The CDR3, as DNA: TGTGCCAGCAGCCCCTTGGGCAGTTTGAATGAAAAACTGTTTTTT. Protein product: CASSPLGSLNEKLFF. The variable domain in full, with the rest retrieved from reference TRBV7-4 and TRBJ1-4, is GAGVSQSPRYKVAKRGRDVALRCDSISGHVTLYWYRQTLGQGSEVLTYSQSDAQRDKSGRPSGRFSAERPERSVSTLKIQRTEQGDSAVYLCASSPLGSLNEKLFFGSGTQLSVL.

The rearrangement joins TRBV11-2 to TRBJ2-3, with TRBD2 matching 13 bases. CDR1 is SGHAT and CDR2 is FQNNGV in the germline V gene. V was pared by 0 bases and J by 8 bases, with 8 bases of the junction left unmatched. This CDR3 has 17 amino acids. CDR3 protein: CASSLEGGLAGLTTQYF. CDR3 DNA sequence: TGTGCCAGCAGCTTAGAAGGGGGACTAGCGGGACTCACTACGCAGTATTTT.

With respect to this clone: Compared with germline, one end of the junction differs, possibly owing to a read error. V gene TRBV7-3 combines with J gene TRBJ2-2; TRBD1 matches 8 bases. The CDR3 is made up of 16 amino acids. Germline V gene sequence: CDR1 SGHTA, CDR2 FQGTGA. CDR3 sequence (DNA): TGTGCCAACAGCCTAATTGGACAGGGAGGCACCGGGGAGCTGTTTTTT. Amino acid sequence: CANSLIGQGGTGELFF.

The chain carries TRBV7-3 and TRBJ1-5, with a weak D call TRBD1 (6 bases). This CDR3 spans 16 amino acids. V dropped 5 bases and J dropped 1 base, with 15 bases sitting between them. From germline, CDR1 is SGHTA and CDR2 FQGTGA. The CDR3: CASSQGYRGSNQPQHF. Here the CDR3 DNA reads TGTGCCAGCAGCCAAGGGTATAGGGGGAGCAATCAGCCCCAGCATTTT.

The chain employs TRBV5-1 and TRBJ2-1, with TRBD2 matching 9 bases. With V trimmed by 3 bases and J by 5 bases, 9 bases remained unmatched. CDR1 is SGHRS and CDR2 is YFSETQ in the germline V gene. The CDR3 totals 16 residues. The CDR3 DNA is TGCGCCAGCAGCTCTCCAATTAGCGGGAGAAACAATGAGCAGTTCTTC. Its protein product is CASSSPISGRNNEQFF.

The rearrangement uses TRBV18 and TRBJ2-7, with TRBD1 matching 10 bases. The CDR3 contains 15 residues. Germline V gives CDR1 KGHSH, CDR2 LQKENI. With V trimmed by 5 bases and J by 7 bases, 11 bases remained unmatched. The CDR3 reads CASSSDRGLGTEQYF. The CDR3 DNA sequence: TGTGCCAGCTCATCCGACAGGGGGCTAGGCACGGAGCAGTACTTC.

This clone came up a few times. The chain is built from TRBV5-6 and TRBJ1-2, with 7 bases fitting TRBD1. The germline CDR1 and CDR2 sequences are SGHDT and YYEEEE. The CDR3 sequence is 16 residues long. Trimming cost V 2 bases and J 2 bases; bases outside gene matches: 9. In nucleotides, the CDR3 is TGTGCCAGCAGCTTTGGGGAGACAGGGACCAACTATGGCTACACCTTC. Translated: CASSFGETGTNYGYTF.

This chain links TRBV5-1 with TRBJ2-1; 8 bases are shared with TRBD1. This CDR3 is built from 15 residues. V shed 2 bases and J 5 bases; nucleotides not matched to a gene: 6. Germline V gene sequence: CDR1 SGHRS, CDR2 YFSETQ. The CDR3 sequence is CASSFNQGAHNEQFF. The CDR3 DNA is TGCGCCAGCAGCTTCAATCAGGGGGCCCACAATGAGCAGTTCTTC.

This rearrangement joins TRBV7-3 to TRBJ2-7; D remains unclear. Germline V lookup: CDR1 SGHTA, CDR2 FQGTGA. This CDR3 region has 14 residues. Between the trimmed V and J ends, which lost 7 bases and 0 bases, there was a span of 13 bases. CDR3 in DNA: TGTGCCAGCAAGAGGTCCGGCGCCTCCTACGAGCAGTACTTC. Its protein product is CASKRSGASYEQYF.

This clone was counted only a few times. CDR3 DNA: TGCGCCAGCAGCCAGCAGGGAGGAGGGACTGAAGCTTTCTTT. Protein sequence: CASSQQGGGTEAFF. This chain joins TRBV5-1 and TRBJ1-1, with TRBD1 as a possible D gene (5 bases). CDR3 length: 14 amino acids. Germline lookup yields CDR1 SGHRS and CDR2 YFSETQ. Trimming left V 4 bases short and J 5 bases short, with 15 bases between.

Only a few counts were recorded for this clone. The chain is built from TRBV5-4 and TRBJ1-2; 7 bases map to TRBD1. This CDR3 comprises 14 residues. Unmatched junction bases numbered 8, after V lost 1 base and J lost 8 bases. The germline V gene has CDR1 SGHNT and CDR2 YYREEE (reference sequence). CDR3 in amino acids: CASSLTGERRGYTF. In DNA form, the CDR3 reads TGTGCCAGCAGCTTGACAGGGGAGCGGCGGGGCTACACCTTC.

This chain links TRBV5-1 with TRBJ1-1, with a tentative D call TRBD1 (6 bases). Germline V gene data show CDR1 as SGHRS and CDR2 as YFSETQ. This CDR3 has 14 amino acids. The V gene lost 4 bases and the J gene lost 4 bases, with 14 bases spanning the gap. The DNA for the CDR3 is TGCGCCAGCAGCATTACAGGGAGGGGCACTGAAGCTTTCTTT. This codes for CASSITGRGTEAFF.

The genes are TRBV27 and TRBJ1-2, with 7 positions matching TRBD1. This CDR3 spans 16 amino acids. Germline trimming cut 2 bases from V and 9 bases from J; bases unmatched to any gene: 15. Germline CDR1 MNHEY, CDR2 SMNVEV (reference sequence). The CDR3 is CASSLLARDRARRYTF. For the CDR3, the DNA is TGTGCCAGCAGTTTACTCGCCCGCGACAGGGCGAGACGCTACACCTTC.

The V gene is TRBV14, the J gene TRBJ1-3, with TRBD1 as a possible D gene (5 bases). V was clipped by 3 bases and J by 2 bases, with 8 bases between them. CDR1 is SGHDN, CDR2 FVKESK, per germline. The CDR3 is 14 amino acids. CDR3 sequence: CASSQTATGNTIYF. In nucleotides, the CDR3 is TGTGCCAGCAGCCAGACAGCAACTGGAAACACCATATATTTT.

This rearrangement joins TRBV7-9 to TRBJ2-5, with D possibly being TRBD2 (5 bases). Germline lookup yields CDR1 SEHNR and CDR2 FQNEAQ (reference sequence). Trimming stripped 5 bases from V and 13 bases from J, with 11 bases between. The length of the CDR3 is 10 residues. CDR3 amino acids: CASSPSTGYF. DNA of the CDR3: TGTGCCAGCAGCCCTAGCACGGGGTACTTC.

The CDR3 DNA follows: TGTGCCAGCAGCCTAAGACAGGGGGCTGAATATGGCTACACCTTC. As protein: CASSLRQGAEYGYTF. V is TRBV7-2 and J is TRBJ1-2; 10 bases map to TRBD1. The length of the CDR3 is 15 residues. V shed 5 bases, J shed 5 bases, and the junction held 8 bases outside the gene matches. Germline V gives CDR1 SGHTA, CDR2 FQGNSA.

This clone appeared a few times. This chain joins TRBV7-9 and TRBJ2-1, with 7 nucleotides matching TRBD1. CDR1 SEHNR and CDR2 FQNEAQ come from the germline V gene (reference sequence). Trimming cost V 7 bases and J 7 bases; bases outside gene matches: 7. CDR3 length: 13 amino acids. CDR3 residues: CASTLSQGNEQFF. For the CDR3, the DNA is TGTGCCAGCACCCTTTCACAGGGGAATGAGCAGTTCTTC.

The CDR3 DNA is TGTGCCAGCAGACGCTCCGGGACTAGGGTCCACTACGAGCAGTACTTC. It translates to CASRRSGTRVHYEQYF. The rearrangement uses TRBV28 and TRBJ2-7; 8 bases agree with TRBD2. Per the germline V gene, CDR1 is MDHEN and CDR2 is SYDVKM. V lost 6 bases, J lost 3 bases, and 13 bases stayed unmatched. This CDR3 is 16 amino acids long.

The gene calls are TRBV5-1 and TRBJ2-1; 10 bases line up with TRBD2. V was clipped by 4 bases and J by 5 bases; unmatched bases: 12. The CDR3 runs 17 residues. Germline V gives CDR1 SGHRS, CDR2 YFSETQ. The CDR3 loop is CASSLSGAGGVDNEQFF. As DNA, the CDR3 is TGCGCCAGCAGCCTATCGGGAGCGGGAGGGGTGGACAATGAGCAGTTCTTC.

This clone was seen only a few times. This rearrangement joins TRBV19 to TRBJ2-1; TRBD2 matches at 11 bases. Germline V gene data show CDR1 as LNHDA and CDR2 as SQIVND (reference sequence). Germline trimming cut 5 bases from V and 11 bases from J; bases unmatched to any gene: 8. The CDR3 runs 14 residues. CDR3 loop: CASSYLPSGRQQFF. CDR3 nucleotide sequence: TGTGCCAGTAGTTATCTTCCTAGCGGGAGGCAGCAGTTCTTC.

This rearrangement joins TRBV2 to TRBJ2-1; TRBD1 matches 7 bases. Germline CDR1 and CDR2: SNHLY and FYNNEI. The junction had 7 bases not matched to a gene; V was cut back by 7 bases and J by 1 base. The length of the CDR3 is 15 residues. CDR3 region: CASMRTGGSYNEQFF. In DNA, the CDR3 is TGTGCCAGCATGAGGACAGGCGGGTCCTACAATGAGCAGTTCTTC.